The 30 T cell receptor beta chains listed next were all sequenced from one sample in a study of T cell repertoires in cytomegalovirus infection. MiXCR, applied by TCRdb to the reads, yields one record per CDR3 protein. Of 200,000 to 250,000 distinct CDR3 sequences in the sample, approximately 38% were seen once. No antigen has been identified for these receptors. This material consisted of CD8+ T cells from cultured PBMCs, taken from culture after CMV antigen stimulation. These receptors originate from a human donor in good health (CMV status not recorded). Some clones in this sample may be carry-over from other donors' samples.

This clonotype was counted between two and nine times. V is TRBV6-1 and J is TRBJ2-1; the match to TRBD1 covers 8 bases. This CDR3 has 14 amino acids. Germline V gene sequence: CDR1 MNHNS, CDR2 SASEGT. V trimming: 2 bases; J trimming: 6 bases; junction bases outside the gene matches: 3. The CDR3, as DNA: TGTGCCAGCAGTGAAATCGGACAGGGCAATGAGCAGTTCTTC. Amino acids: CASSEIGQGNEQFF.

This chain uses TRBV27 with TRBJ2-2; possible D gene TRBD2, 6 bases. The CDR3 contains 17 residues. The germline V gene encodes CDR1 MNHEY and CDR2 SMNVEV (reference sequence). Trimming cost V 7 bases and J 6 bases, with 24 bases left between them. The CDR3 loop reads CASTNLKDYRNPGELFF. The CDR3 bases are TGTGCCAGCACCAACCTGAAGGACTATCGAAACCCCGGGGAGCTGTTTTTT.

The rearrangement uses TRBV15 and TRBJ1-4; a possible D gene is TRBD1 (5 bases). CDR3 size: 15 residues. Trimming shortened V by 8 bases and J by 7 bases, and 20 bases separated the two germline ends. Germline V gene sequence: CDR1 LNHNV, CDR2 YYDKDF (reference sequence). The CDR3 is CATQLLWRGGEKLFF. Here the CDR3 DNA reads TGTGCCACCCAGCTTCTATGGAGGGGAGGTGAAAAACTGTTTTTT.

This clonotype was picked up many times. CDR3 sequence: CSAAGTSSSGEQYF. The DNA of the CDR3 is TGCAGTGCCGCCGGGACTAGCAGCTCGGGCGAGCAGTACTTC. This chain links TRBV20-1 with TRBJ2-7, with TRBD2 matching over 9 bases. Germline V CDR1 and CDR2: DFQATT, SNEGSKA (reference sequence). This CDR3 has 14 amino acids. The trim removed 6 bases at V and 6 bases at J, leaving 12 bases unmatched.

This chain links TRBV19 with TRBJ2-2; perhaps TRBD1 as D (5 bases). The CDR3 spans 16 residues. The ends were cut back, 6 bases at V and 4 bases at J, with 18 bases in the middle. Per germline, CDR1 LNHDA and CDR2 SQIVND (reference sequence). The CDR3 DNA is TGTGCCAGTAGCTTAGTGGCCAGGGTGTTCACCGGGGAGCTGTTTTTT. Protein: CASSLVARVFTGELFF.

This rearrangement joins TRBV11-3 to TRBJ2-2, with TRBD1 identical over 7 bases. The CDR3 runs to 14 residues. Germline V CDR1 and CDR2: SGHNT, YENEEA. With 2 bases clipped from V and 4 bases from J, the junction kept 1 base outside the gene matches. The CDR3 sequence: CASSLRGPTGELFF. The CDR3 nucleotides read TGTGCCAGCAGCTTAAGGGGGCCCACCGGGGAGCTGTTTTTT.

CDR3 bases: TGTGCCAGCAGCTTAGAACGGACAGTCCTTAACTATGGCTACACCTTC. This translates into CASSLERTVLNYGYTF. The rearrangement joins TRBV7-4 to TRBJ1-2; D may be TRBD1 (6 bases). V was shortened by 1 base and J by 1 base, with 13 bases between the two germline ends. The CDR3 length is 16 residues. In germline, CDR1 is SGHVT, CDR2 SQSDAQ.

This chain uses TRBV6-1 with TRBJ2-3; D is undetermined. V gave up 2 bases and J gave up 0 bases, with 9 bases separating them. CDR1 is MNHNS, CDR2 SASEGT, per germline. The CDR3 is 15 residues long. As DNA, the CDR3 is TGTGCCAGCAGTGAACGGCAGTATAGCACAGATACGCAGTATTTT. It translates to CASSERQYSTDTQYF.

The chain carries TRBV20-1 and TRBJ1-5; 7 bases map to TRBD1. Germline-derived CDR1 and CDR2 are DFQATT and SNEGSKA (reference sequence). V gave up 5 bases and J gave up 4 bases; unmatched junction bases: 11. The CDR3 is made up of 15 amino acids. CDR3 nucleotide sequence: TGCAGTGCTGCCCCAACAGGGGTGAGGAATCAGCCCCAGCATTTT. This sequence encodes CSAAPTGVRNQPQHF.

The CDR3 region has the DNA TGTGCCAGCAGTTACTCCGGGGAGAGAGGCTACACCTTC. This translates into CASSYSGERGYTF. The V call is TRBV6-8, the J call TRBJ1-2; D not certain. CDR1 is MNHGY, CDR2 SAAAGT, per germline. The CDR3 has 13 amino acids. The ends were cut back, 0 bases at V and 8 bases at J, with 10 bases in the middle.

The genes are TRBV28 and TRBJ2-2; TRBD2 matches 10 bases. The CDR3 runs to 17 residues. Germline assignment: CDR1 MDHEN and CDR2 SYDVKM. V was clipped by 7 bases and J by 2 bases; unmatched bases: 10. The CDR3: CASTPFELAGNTGELFF. The CDR3 DNA follows: TGTGCCAGCACCCCATTCGAACTAGCGGGAAACACCGGGGAGCTGTTTTTT.

The J gene is TRBJ2-1, the V gene TRBV9; 14 nucleotides agree with TRBD2. Trimming removed 4 bases from V and 9 bases from J; junction bases left unmatched: 9. CDR1 is SGDLS and CDR2 is YYNGEE in the germline V gene. This CDR3 has 16 amino acids. CDR3 nucleotides: TGTGCCAGCAGCCCCTCCGGGACTAGCGGGAGCAGTGAGCAGTTCTTC. It codes for CASSPSGTSGSSEQFF.

The chain uses TRBV6-5 and TRBJ1-2; TRBD1 agrees at 10 bases. The CDR3 extends over 16 amino acids. Germline values: CDR1 MNHEY, CDR2 SVGAGI. V lost 2 bases and J lost 2; bases outside the gene matches: 5. The CDR3 here is CASSYGTGVVNYGYTF. For the CDR3, the DNA is TGTGCCAGCAGTTACGGGACAGGGGTCGTAAACTATGGCTACACCTTC.

The V gene is TRBV25-1, the J gene TRBJ2-5, with D possibly TRBD2 on 5 matching bases. Trimming shortened V by 3 bases and J by 2 bases, and 13 bases separated the two germline ends. CDR1 and CDR2 (germline): MGHDK, SYGVNS. The CDR3 is made up of 15 amino acids. The CDR3 DNA is TGTGCCAGCAGTGACGGGGTGGCCGCGCAAGAGACCCAGTACTTC. Encoded protein: CASSDGVAAQETQYF.

Here the CDR3 DNA reads TGCAGTGCGTGGGGACTAGCGGGTTCCTACGAGCAGTACTTC. Amino acid sequence: CSAWGLAGSYEQYF. V and J are TRBV20-1 and TRBJ2-7, with 12 positions matching TRBD2. Germline V gene data show CDR1 as DFQATT and CDR2 as SNEGSKA (reference sequence). The CDR3 totals 14 residues. V trimming: 6 bases; J trimming: 1 base; junction bases outside the gene matches: 4.

This sequence joins TRBV10-3 and TRBJ2-7, with D possibly being TRBD2 (6 bases). The V end was cut by 3 bases, the J end by 3 bases, with 15 bases between. CDR3 size: 15 residues. The germline V gene has CDR1 ENHRY and CDR2 SYGVKD. The CDR3, as DNA: TGTGCCATCAGTGAATTAGGCGGGGTTGTCTACGAGCAGTACTTC. Translation gives CAISELGGVVYEQYF.

This sequence joins TRBV7-2 and TRBJ2-1; D remains unclear. CDR1 is SGHTA and CDR2 is FQGNSA in the germline V gene. The CDR3 extends over 13 amino acids. Between the trimmed V and J ends, which lost 1 base and 7 bases, there was a span of 8 bases. CDR3 amino acids: CASSLVSSNEQFF. CDR3 coding DNA: TGTGCCAGCAGCTTAGTTTCCTCAAATGAGCAGTTCTTC. Complete variable domain (other parts from reference TRBV7-2 and TRBJ2-1): GAGVSQSPSNKVTEKGKDVELRCDPISGHTALYWYRQSLGQGLEFLIYFQGNSAPDKSGLPSDRFSAERTGGSVSTLTIQRTQQEDSAVYLCASSLVSSNEQFFGPGTRLTVL.

The rearrangement uses TRBV7-8 and TRBJ2-7, with 9 bases that match TRBD1. Germline trimming cut 2 bases from V and 1 base from J; bases unmatched to any gene: 6. This CDR3 is built from 16 residues. Per the germline V gene, CDR1 is SGHVS and CDR2 is FQNEAQ. The CDR3 protein is CASSLYRDRASYEQYF. The CDR3 region has the DNA TGTGCCAGCAGCTTATACCGGGACAGGGCATCCTACGAGCAGTACTTC.

The chain carries TRBV9 and TRBJ2-5; TRBD2 matches 7 bases. With 4 bases clipped from V and 5 bases from J, the junction kept 11 bases outside the gene matches. Germline CDR1 is SGDLS and CDR2 is YYNGEE. The length of the CDR3 is 15 residues. The CDR3, as DNA: TGTGCCAGCAGCCCGTCCCCGGGAGGAGGGGAGACCCAGTACTTC. It codes for CASSPSPGGGETQYF.

The CDR3 sequence: CASSLSGTGGDGYTF. DNA for the CDR3: TGTGCCAGCAGTTTGTCGGGGACAGGGGGCGATGGCTACACCTTC. The J gene is TRBJ1-2, the V gene TRBV27; 12 positions match TRBD1. V was pared by 3 bases and J by 6 bases, with 5 bases of the junction left unmatched. Germline CDR1 is MNHEY and CDR2 is SMNVEV (reference sequence). The CDR3 runs 15 residues.

The rearrangement uses TRBV7-9 and TRBJ1-6; D gene ambiguous. The V gene lost 1 base and the J gene lost 5 bases, with 6 bases spanning the gap. Germline CDR1 and CDR2: SEHNR and FQNEAQ (reference sequence). The CDR3 is made up of 14 amino acids. The CDR3 DNA reads TGTGCCAGCAGCTTAGTTCCAGATAATTCACCCCTCCACTTT. Translating it yields CASSLVPDNSPLHF. The whole variable domain, remainder taken from reference TRBV7-9 and TRBJ1-6, is DTGVSQNPRHKITKRGQNVTFRCDPISEHNRLYWYRQTLGQGPEFLTYFQNEAQLEKSRLLSDRFSAERPKGSFSTLEIQRTEQGDSAMYLCASSLVPDNSPLHFGNGTRLTVT.

In regard to this clonotype: Since a much larger clone is just one base distant, this may be a read error. The V call is TRBV7-6, the J call TRBJ2-3; the D is unclear. CDR1 and CDR2 from the germline V gene are SGHVS and FNYEAQ. The CDR3 totals 15 residues. For the CDR3, the DNA is TGTGCCAGAAGCTTAGCTGTAATTCCCGCAGATACGAAGTATTTT. This gives the protein CARSLAVIPADTKYF.

The rearrangement links TRBV28 to TRBJ2-2, with D perhaps being TRBD1 or TRBD2 (5 bases each). CDR3 length: 14 amino acids. From germline, CDR1 is MDHEN and CDR2 SYDVKM. V was shortened by 3 bases and J by 4 bases, with 9 bases between the two germline ends. CDR3 DNA: TGTGCCAGCAGTTTCGGGGCCCGCACCGGGGAGCTGTTTTTT. Protein: CASSFGARTGELFF.

A few counts support this clonotype. The J gene is TRBJ2-7, the V gene TRBV2; unclear D gene. Between the trimmed V and J ends, which lost 4 bases and 1 base, there was a span of 20 bases. This CDR3 is built from 17 residues. The V gene's germline CDR1 is SNHLY and CDR2 FYNNEI. CDR3 loop: CASSGGPVPNRSYEQYF. The CDR3 DNA reads as TGTGCCAGCAGTGGTGGGCCAGTCCCAAATAGGTCCTACGAGCAGTACTTC.

The chain is built from TRBV27 and TRBJ2-1; perhaps TRBD1 as D (5 bases). This CDR3 is built from 15 residues. CDR1 and CDR2 (germline): MNHEY, SMNVEV (reference sequence). The V and J ends lost 3 bases and 4 bases respectively, with 13 bases between them. This CDR3 reads CASSFGQGVYNEQFF. The CDR3 DNA sequence: TGTGCCAGCAGTTTCGGGCAGGGCGTGTACAATGAGCAGTTCTTC.

This chain joins TRBV7-6 and TRBJ1-5; D gene unclear. Trimming left V 3 bases short and J 7 bases short, with 10 bases between. CDR1 and CDR2 from the germline V gene are SGHVS and FNYEAQ. The CDR3 is 13 residues long. CDR3 in amino acids: CASSLRANQPQHF. Here the CDR3 DNA reads TGTGCCAGCAGCTTGAGGGCTAACCAGCCCCAGCATTTT.

The sample holds one count of this clonotype. One end of the junction does not line up with germline, which may come from a read error. The gene calls are TRBV29-1 and TRBJ2-7, with 13 bases lining up with TRBD2. Germline-derived CDR1 and CDR2 are SQVTM and ANQGSEA. The CDR3 is 16 residues long. CDR3 protein: CSVEVRGTSGNYEQYF. The CDR3 nucleotides read TGCAGCGTGGAAGTGCGTGGGACTAGCGGGAACTACGAGCAGTACTTC.

The chain carries TRBV12-5 and TRBJ1-2, with 9 bases identical to TRBD1. The junction had 8 bases not matched to a gene; V was cut back by 5 bases and J by 1 base. This CDR3 is 16 amino acids long. The germline CDR1 and CDR2 sequences are LGHNT and FRNRAP. CDR3 sequence reads: CASGPGQGRFNYGYTF. The CDR3 DNA sequence: TGTGCTAGTGGTCCGGGACAGGGAAGGTTTAACTATGGCTACACCTTC.

The chain uses TRBV5-1 and TRBJ2-1; 13 positions agree with TRBD2. V dropped 0 bases and J dropped 8; count of bases not matched to a gene: 5. The CDR3 sequence is 16 residues long. Germline V gene lookup returns CDR1 SGHRS and CDR2 YFSETQ. The CDR3 loop reads CASSLGLAGGWDEQFF. CDR3 sequence (DNA): TGCGCCAGCAGCTTGGGACTAGCGGGAGGTTGGGATGAGCAGTTCTTC.

This chain joins TRBV27 and TRBJ1-5; 7 bases match TRBD1. Germline lookup yields CDR1 MNHEY and CDR2 SMNVEV (reference sequence). This CDR3 region has 14 residues. V shed 8 bases, J shed 3 bases, and the junction held 7 bases outside the gene matches. The CDR3 protein is CASRPGQLNQPQHF. CDR3 sequence (DNA): TGTGCCAGCCGCCCGGGACAGCTCAATCAGCCCCAGCATTTT.